These 5 T cell receptor beta chains were all obtained from the same sample, sequenced in a study of blood T cell repertoires in COVID-19. Here immunoSEQ multiplex PCR was the method, and the copy in TCRdb shows in-frame clones only, minus some. Of 240,000 or so clones detected, about 80% appear once; the ten largest clones hold about 3%. Sequences were obtained from peripheral blood. These receptors were obtained from an elderly woman with acute or convalescent COVID-19.

This chain connects TRBV6-5 to TRBJ1-4; 8 nucleotides line up with TRBD1. CDR3 length: 15 amino acids. The V gene's germline CDR1 is MNHEY and CDR2 SVGAGI. Trimming took 7 bases from V and 4 from J; bases not matched to a gene: 8. The CDR3 region has the DNA TGTGCCAGCATCGGCAGGGGGCAGGATAATGAAAAACTGTTTTTT. This translates into CASIGRGQDNEKLFF.

This clone was picked up one time. Other DNA sequences in the same sample also yield this CDR3. This chain connects TRBV2 to TRBJ2-7; D is unresolved. The CDR3 sequence is 16 residues long. V was shortened by 4 bases and J by 1 base, with 17 bases between the two germline ends. Germline CDR1 SNHLY, CDR2 FYNNEI. The DNA for the CDR3 is TGTGCCAGCAGTGCTTTAGGTTGGGCAGATTCCTACGAGCAGTACTTC. Amino acids: CASSALGWADSYEQYF.

The J gene is TRBJ2-1, the V gene TRBV4-1; 7 bases line up with TRBD2. Germline CDR1 is MGHRA and CDR2 is YSYEKL. Unmatched junction bases numbered 10, after V lost 0 bases and J lost 8 bases. There are 16 residues in the CDR3. The CDR3 sequence is CASSQDSGGRVDEQFF. The CDR3 DNA reads as TGCGCCAGCAGCCAAGATTCGGGCGGGAGAGTGGATGAGCAGTTCTTC.

This clone showed up just once. The V and J genes are TRBV6-6 and TRBJ2-1, with 9 nucleotides matching TRBD2. Trimming at V came to 2 bases and at J to 10 bases, leaving 9 bases not matched to a gene. From germline, CDR1 is MNHNY and CDR2 SVGAGI (reference sequence). CDR3 size: 15 residues. As DNA, the CDR3 is TGTGCCAGCAGTTACAAGGGCGGGGGGGCGGTAGAGCAGTTCTTC. It codes for CASSYKGGGAVEQFF.

This rearrangement joins TRBV6-1 to TRBJ2-2, with 9 bases lining up with TRBD1. The CDR3 contains 15 residues. V gave up 3 bases and J gave up 6 bases; unmatched junction bases: 5. CDR1 and CDR2 (germline): MNHNS, SASEGT. The CDR3 DNA sequence: TGTGCCAGCAGTGAGCCGGGACAGGGCCCCGGGGAGCTGTTTTTT. Its protein product is CASSEPGQGPGELFF.